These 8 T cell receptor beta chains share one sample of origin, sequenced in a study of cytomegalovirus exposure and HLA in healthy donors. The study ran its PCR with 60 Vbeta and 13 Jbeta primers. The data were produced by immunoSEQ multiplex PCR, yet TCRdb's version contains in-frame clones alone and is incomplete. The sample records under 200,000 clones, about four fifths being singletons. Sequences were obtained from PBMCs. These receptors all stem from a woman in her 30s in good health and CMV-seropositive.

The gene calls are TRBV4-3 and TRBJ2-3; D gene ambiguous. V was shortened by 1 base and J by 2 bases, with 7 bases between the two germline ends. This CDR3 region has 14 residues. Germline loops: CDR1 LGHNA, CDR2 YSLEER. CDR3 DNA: TGCGCCAGCAGCCAAGGTAGCCCCACAGATACGCAGTATTTT. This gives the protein CASSQGSPTDTQYF.

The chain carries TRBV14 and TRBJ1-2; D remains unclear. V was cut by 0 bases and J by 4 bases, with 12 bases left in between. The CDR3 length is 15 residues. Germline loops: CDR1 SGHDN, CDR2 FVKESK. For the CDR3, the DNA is TGTGCCAGCAGCCAAGACGCGAACCCCATCTATGGCTACACCTTC. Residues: CASSQDANPIYGYTF.

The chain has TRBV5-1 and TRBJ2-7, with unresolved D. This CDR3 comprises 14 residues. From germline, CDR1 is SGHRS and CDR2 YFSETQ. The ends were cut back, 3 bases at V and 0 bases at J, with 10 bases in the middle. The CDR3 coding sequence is TGCGCCAGCAGCTCGGCGCTAGGCTCCTACGAGCAGTACTTC. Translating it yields CASSSALGSYEQYF.

CDR3 sequence (DNA): TGCGCCAGCAGCCATTGGGACACAAATGGCTACACCTTC. Translated, it gives CASSHWDTNGYTF. V and J are TRBV4-1 and TRBJ1-2; possibly TRBD1 for D (6 bases). Germline V gene data show CDR1 as MGHRA and CDR2 as YSYEKL. The CDR3 has 13 residues. Trimming took off 3 bases at V and 6 bases at J, with 11 bases between the two ends.

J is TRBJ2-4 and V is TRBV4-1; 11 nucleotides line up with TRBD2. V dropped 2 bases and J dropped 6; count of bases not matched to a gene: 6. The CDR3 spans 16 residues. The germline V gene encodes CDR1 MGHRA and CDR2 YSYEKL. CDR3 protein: CASSQKTSGSRNIQYF. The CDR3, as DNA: TGCGCCAGCAGCCAAAAAACTAGCGGGAGTCGAAACATTCAGTACTTC.

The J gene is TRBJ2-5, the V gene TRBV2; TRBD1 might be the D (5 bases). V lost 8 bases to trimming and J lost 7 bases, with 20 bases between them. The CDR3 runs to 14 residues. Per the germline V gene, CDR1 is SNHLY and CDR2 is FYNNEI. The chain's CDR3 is CASPPSPGSGTQYF. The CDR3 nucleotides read TGTGCCAGCCCGCCGTCACCAGGGTCGGGGACCCAGTACTTC.

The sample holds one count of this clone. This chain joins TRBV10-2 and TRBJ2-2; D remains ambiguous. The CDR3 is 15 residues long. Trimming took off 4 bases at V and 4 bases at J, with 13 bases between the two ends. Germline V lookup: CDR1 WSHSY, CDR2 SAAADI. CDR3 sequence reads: CASSVQTDPTGELFF. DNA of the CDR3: TGCGCCAGCAGTGTGCAAACAGACCCCACCGGGGAGCTGTTTTTT.

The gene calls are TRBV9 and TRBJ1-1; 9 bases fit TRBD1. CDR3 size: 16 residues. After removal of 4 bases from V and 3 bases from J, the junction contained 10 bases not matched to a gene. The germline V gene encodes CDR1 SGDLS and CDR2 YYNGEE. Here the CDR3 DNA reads TGTGCCAGCAGCTCCGGCGACAGGGGGTTTTACACTGAAGCTTTCTTT. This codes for CASSSGDRGFYTEAFF.